This T cell receptor beta chain was captured in a study of identifying expanded T cells in peripheral blood. The repertoire was sequenced with immunoSEQ multiplex PCR; TCRdb's copy has only in-frame clones and lacks some. The table shows around 81,000 clones, with 70% to 90% occurring only once. This clone has a count of ten or more. Germline trimming cut 3 bases from V and 9 bases from J; bases unmatched to any gene: 4. Germline values: CDR1 SGHTA, CDR2 FQGNSA. The CDR3 is made up of 14 amino acids. The rearrangement uses TRBV7-2 and TRBJ1-6, with 8 bases lining up with TRBD1. The TCR sequence derives from a person aged 18 to 70 in good health. Specimen: blood. The CDR3 DNA reads TGTGCCAGCAGCTTCGGGACAGGTGGTTCACCCCTCCACTTT. This sequence encodes CASSFGTGGSPLHF.